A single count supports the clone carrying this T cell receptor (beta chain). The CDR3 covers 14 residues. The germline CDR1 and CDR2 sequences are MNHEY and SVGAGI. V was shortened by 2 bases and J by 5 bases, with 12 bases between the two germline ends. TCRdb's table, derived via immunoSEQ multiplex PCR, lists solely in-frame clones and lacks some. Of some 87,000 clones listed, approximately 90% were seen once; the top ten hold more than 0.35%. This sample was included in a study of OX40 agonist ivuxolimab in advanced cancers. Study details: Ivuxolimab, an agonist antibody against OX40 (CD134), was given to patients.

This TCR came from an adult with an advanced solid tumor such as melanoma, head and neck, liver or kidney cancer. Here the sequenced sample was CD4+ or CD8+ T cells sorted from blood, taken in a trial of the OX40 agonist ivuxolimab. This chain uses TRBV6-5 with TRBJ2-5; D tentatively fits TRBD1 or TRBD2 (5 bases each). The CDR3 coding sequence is TGTGCCAGCAGTTACAACTCCGGGGCGGAGACCCAGTACTTC. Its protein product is CASSYNSGAETQYF.